This entry is about one T cell receptor beta chain. A quantity of 0.5 to 1 ug RNA underwent reverse transcription using random hexamers. With immunoSEQ multiplex PCR, TCR beta CDR3 was amplified across 54 Vbeta and 13 Jbeta. Via MiXCR, TCRdb re-called the immunoSEQ multiplex PCR reads, giving one row per CDR3 protein. The repertoire holds hundreds of thousands of distinct CDR3 sequences, with around 93% as singletons. The length of the CDR3 is 12 residues. V dropped 1 base and J dropped 5 bases, with 9 bases sitting between them. The germline gives CDR1 GTSNPN, CDR2 SVGIG (reference sequence). This sample stems from a study of CD8 T cells in Susac syndrome.

Sequenced material: CD4+ T cells from PBMCs. The V call is TRBV30, the J call TRBJ2-7, with D possibly matching TRBD2 (5 bases). The clonotype originates from a human donor with multiple sclerosis. The CDR3 is CAWSGYGDEQYF. The CDR3 DNA is TGTGCCTGGAGTGGCTACGGGGACGAGCAGTACTTC. The full variable domain, its missing parts supplied by reference TRBV30 and TRBJ2-7, is SQTIHQWPATLVQPVGSPLSLECTVEGTSNPNLYWYRQAAGRGLQLLFYSVGIGQISSEVPQNLSASRPQDRQFILSSKKLLLSDSGFYLCAWSGYGDEQYFGPGTRLTVT.